Detailed here is one T cell receptor (beta chain). This entry comes from a study of blood T cell repertoires in COVID-19. From germline, CDR1 is MRHNA and CDR2 SNTAGT. The CDR3 consists of 17 residues. The V and J ends lost 3 bases and 0 bases respectively, with 12 bases between them. Assay: immunoSEQ multiplex PCR; the TCRdb copy retains only in-frame clones and omits some. The table shows some 520,000 clones, with approximately 92% occurring only once. This TCR came from a man between 18 and 29 years old with COVID-19, enrolled during active disease. V usage is TRBV6-4 and J usage is TRBJ2-6, with D possibly being TRBD1 (6 bases). The sequenced material came from peripheral blood. CDR3 residues: CASSEQGTASGANVLTF. CDR3 sequence (DNA): TGTGCCAGCAGTGAACAGGGAACGGCCTCTGGGGCCAACGTCCTGACTTTC.